Following are 4 T cell receptor beta chains from one sample sequenced in a study of blood T cell repertoires in COVID-19. Assay: immunoSEQ multiplex PCR; the TCRdb copy retains only in-frame clones and omits some. The sample gives more than 25,000 clones, 85% to 90% of which show up once; about 51% is in the top ten. The material sequenced was peripheral blood. The receptors here all came from a human donor with acute or convalescent COVID-19. The donor label of this sample is uncertain.

The chain links TRBV2 to TRBJ2-3; 12 bases line up with TRBD2. Germline-derived CDR1 and CDR2 are SNHLY and FYNNEI. This CDR3 contains 15 residues. The J segment lost 6 bases and the V segment lost 4 bases, leaving 5 bases of the junction unmatched. The CDR3 loop is CASSGPSGGADTQYF. As DNA, the CDR3 is TGTGCCAGCAGTGGACCTAGCGGGGGGGCGGATACGCAGTATTTT.

Points on this clone: Sequence at one end of the junction differs from germline and may be a read error. The rearrangement links TRBV5-1 to TRBJ2-7; 8 bases align to TRBD2. The CDR3 extends over 15 amino acids. Germline CDR1 is SGHRS and CDR2 is YFSETQ. The CDR3 protein is CASSLAGSGIYEQYF. The CDR3 DNA is TGCGCCAGCAGCTTGGCCGGTAGCGGGATCTACGAACAGTACTTC. Together with reference TRBV5-1 and TRBJ2-7, the CDR3 gives the full variable domain: KAGVTQTPRYLIKTRGQQVTLSCSPISGHRSVSWYQQTPGQGLQFLFEYFSETQRNKGNFPGRFSGRQFSNSRSEMNVSTLELGDSALYLCASSLAGSGIYEQYFGPGTRLTVT.

This clone was seen more than once but under ten times. The chain links TRBV5-1 to TRBJ1-2, with D possibly TRBD1 on 6 matching bases. The length of the CDR3 is 14 residues. CDR1 is SGHRS and CDR2 is YFSETQ in the germline V gene. V shed 7 bases and J shed 2 bases, with 15 bases lying between them. CDR3 in DNA: TGCGCCAGCGAGCCTGGGGGGGCGAACTATGGCTACACCTTC. Translated, it gives CASEPGGANYGYTF.

The rearrangement uses TRBV19 and TRBJ1-4, with TRBD1 identical over 7 bases. The trim removed 3 bases at V and 5 bases at J, leaving 3 bases unmatched. The germline gives CDR1 LNHDA, CDR2 SQIVND (reference sequence). The CDR3 covers 14 residues. The CDR3 loop reads CASSMGQLNEKLFF. The CDR3 bases are TGTGCCAGTAGTATGGGACAGCTCAATGAAAAACTGTTTTTT.